These T cell receptor beta chains were read from a single sample in a study of T cell responses to AZD1222 COVID-19 vaccine. Clones were sequenced by immunoSEQ multiplex PCR, and TCRdb holds only the in-frame ones, with some missing. The repertoire has about 70,000 clones, around 90% of them found once; the top ten carry approximately 1.3%. This specimen consisted of peripheral blood, obtained 28 days after the second AZD1222 dose. The receptors were gathered from an adult who received the AZD1222 COVID-19 vaccine. The CDR3 runs from the conserved cysteine through the conserved F or W. A D gene is named only where the DNA matches it firmly. Clone sizes are given selectively: once, few, many, or a class where the clone is expanded.

size | length | D | J | V | CDR3 | DNA
few | 16 | TRBD2 | TRBJ2-2 | TRBV27 | CASTSSGRVSTGELFF | TGTGCCAGCACCTCCAGCGGGAGGGTTAGCACCGGGGAGCTGTTTTTT
. | 15 | . | TRBJ1-5 | TRBV2 | CASSALGRYNQPQHF | TGTGCCAGCAGTGCGCTCGGACGGTACAATCAGCCCCAGCATTTT
. | 16 | . | TRBJ1-1 | TRBV7-6 | CASSPSEETEISEAFF | TGTGCCAGCAGCCCCTCGGAGGAAACTGAAATCTCTGAAGCTTTCTTT
. | 17 | TRBD2 | TRBJ2-1 | TRBV7-8 | CASSHGPSGSSHNEQFF | TGTGCCAGCAGCCACGGCCCGAGCGGGAGTAGCCACAATGAGCAGTTCTTC
. | 15 | . | TRBJ1-4 | TRBV18 | CASSGPLPTNEKLFF | TGTGCCAGCTCAGGACCACTCCCAACTAATGAAAAACTGTTTTTT
. | 16 | TRBD2 | TRBJ2-3 | TRBV7-8 | CASSPSPSGNTDTQYF | TGTGCCAGCAGCCCGAGCCCTAGCGGTAACACAGATACGCAGTATTTT
many | 13 | . | TRBJ2-7 | TRBV5-8 | CASSFWQGSEQYF | TGTGCCAGCAGCTTCTGGCAGGGGTCCGAGCAGTACTTC
. | 15 | . | TRBJ1-2 | TRBV9 | CASSDQGKSNYGYTF | TGTGCCAGCAGCGACCAGGGGAAGTCTAACTATGGCTACACCTTC
. | 14 | . | TRBJ1-5 | TRBV19 | CASSIADSNQPQHF | TGTGCCAGTAGTATCGCAGATAGCAATCAGCCCCAGCATTTT
. | 15 | . | TRBJ1-2 | TRBV10-2 | CASSEARPAQSGYTF | TGCGCCAGCAGTGAGGCCCGACCGGCCCAGAGTGGCTACACCTTC
. | 16 | TRBD2 | TRBJ2-7 | TRBV24-1 | CATSDLLAGVSYEQYF | TGTGCCACCAGTGATTTGTTAGCGGGAGTTTCCTACGAGCAGTACTTC
. | 14 | . | TRBJ1-2 | TRBV6-5 | CASSKPGANYGYTF | TGTGCCAGCAGTAAACCGGGAGCTAACTATGGCTACACCTTC
. | 16 | TRBD2 | TRBJ2-2 | TRBV7-9 | CASSPPRTSGVRELFF | TGTGCCAGCAGCCCTCCCCGGACTAGCGGGGTCCGGGAGCTGTTTTTT
. | 17 | . | TRBJ1-1 | TRBV5-6 | CASSLRGRRSNSTEAFF | TGTGCCAGCAGCTTGCGCGGACGTCGTTCTAACAGTACTGAAGCTTTCTTT
. | 17 | . | TRBJ1-1 | TRBV19 | CASSIDHGYGGNTEAFF | TGTGCCAGTAGTATAGACCACGGCTACGGGGGGAACACTGAAGCTTTCTTT
. | 16 | TRBD1 | TRBJ2-5 | TRBV6-1 | CASSALSGTGPGTQYF | TGTGCCAGCAGTGCATTATCCGGGACAGGCCCGGGGACCCAGTACTTC
. | 14 | . | TRBJ1-6 | TRBV5-4 | CASSLAQPNSPLHF | TGTGCCAGCAGCTTGGCACAGCCAAATTCACCCCTCCACTTT
once | 16 | TRBD2 | TRBJ2-3 | TRBV6-5 | CASSYEASGRPDTQYF | TGTGCCAGCAGTTACGAAGCTAGCGGGAGACCAGATACGCAGTATTTT
. | 16 | . | TRBJ2-7 | TRBV7-9 | CASSLSAGSLGNEQYF | TGTGCCAGCAGCTTATCTGCGGGCAGTTTAGGTAACGAGCAGTACTTC
. | 14 | . | TRBJ1-1 | TRBV4-2 | CASRWDTQNTEAFF | TGTGCCAGCAGGTGGGACACTCAGAACACTGAAGCTTTCTTT
. | 19 | TRBD1 | TRBJ1-6 | TRBV9 | CASSHPRRDSQGYNSPLHF | TGTGCCAGCAGCCACCCACGGAGGGACAGCCAGGGGTATAATTCACCCCTCCACTTT
. | 14 | . | TRBJ1-3 | TRBV19 | CASSIGGRGNTIYF | TGTGCCAGTAGTATAGGGGGACGAGGAAACACCATATATTTT
once | 13 | . | TRBJ2-3 | TRBV6-5 | CASGRVPADTQYF | TGTGCCAGCGGCAGGGTGCCAGCAGATACGCAGTATTTT
. | 11 | . | TRBJ2-7 | TRBV30 | CAWTSSYEQYF | TGTGCCTGGACTTCCTCCTACGAGCAGTACTTC
. | 16 | . | TRBJ2-7 | TRBV5-1 | CASRERTGTVTYEQYF | TGCGCCAGCAGGGAGAGAACCGGGACGGTCACCTACGAGCAGTACTTC
. | 16 | TRBD2 | TRBJ2-1 | TRBV4-2 | CASSQVTSGRTNEQFF | TGTGCCAGCAGCCAAGTTACTAGCGGGAGGACCAATGAGCAGTTCTTC
. | 14 | . | TRBJ1-1 | TRBV18 | CASSPPSVNTEAFF | TGTGCCAGCTCACCACCTTCAGTGAACACTGAAGCTTTCTTT
. | 11 | . | TRBJ2-7 | TRBV20-1 | CSASKRREQYF | TGCAGTGCTAGTAAGAGGCGGGAGCAGTACTTC
. | 14 | . | TRBJ2-7 | TRBV6-6 | CASSYSQGTYEQYF | TGTGCCAGCAGTTACTCGCAGGGGACCTACGAGCAGTACTTC
. | 15 | . | TRBJ1-1 | TRBV27 | CASSFNRRGNTEAFF | TGTGCCAGCAGTTTCAACCGAAGAGGGAACACTGAAGCTTTCTTT
. | 17 | TRBD2 | TRBJ2-5 | TRBV18 | CASSPPGLAGGKETQYF | TGTGCCAGCTCACCACCGGGGCTAGCGGGAGGGAAGGAGACCCAGTACTTC
once | 14 | . | TRBJ2-7 | TRBV5-1 | CASSLGTVSYEQYF | TGCGCCAGCAGCCTCGGGACTGTCTCCTACGAGCAGTACTTC
. | 17 | TRBD1 | TRBJ1-1 | TRBV5-1 | CASSLPGQGARGTEAFF | TGCGCCAGCAGCTTACCGGGACAGGGGGCGCGGGGCACTGAAGCTTTCTTT